This T cell receptor beta chain derives from a study of regulatory T cells in long-lasting Graves disease. For the study at large: Newly diagnosed Graves' patients had taken antithyroid drugs under 3 months. The study, taken as a whole, reports: Lower TCR diversity characterized persistent Graves' patients relative to newly diagnosed patients.

The table lists this clonotype with many counts. What it recognizes is unknown. CDR3 regions were amplified by Arm-PCR using iRepertoire HTBI primers to build TCR beta libraries. Original processing notes: Overall, samples carried 62 TRBV and 14 TRBJ segments. One entry per CDR3 protein results from TCRdb running MiXCR on the multiplex PCR reads. These V and J calls derive from TCRdb rather than the authors' analysis. The sample includes 450,000 to 700,000 distinct CDR3 sequences, approximately 12% of them seen just once. Indicated time point: newly diagnosed GD, antithyroid drugs for less than 3 months. Researchers made the TCR library from RNA that was extracted from PBMCs. The same data also went into a second study, on T cells in Graves' hyperthyroidism and ophthalmopathy. As that study records: Using the HTBI primer set, a first-round RT-PCR was run on the TCR CDR3.

This material consisted of peripheral blood mononuclear cells (PBMCs), taken at new diagnosis, from a patient treated with antithyroid drugs. This TCR came from a man aged 25 to 40 with Graves disease.

The CDR3 spells CASWSQGYEQYF. CDR3 DNA sequence: TGTGCCAGCTGGAGTCAGGGATACGAGCAGTACTTC. The J gene is TRBJ2-7, the V gene TRBV12-3 or TRBV12-4; tentative D call: TRBD1 (5 bases). Trimming removed 8 bases from V and 4 bases from J, with 12 bases in between. This CDR3 is built from 12 residues.